Listed below are T cell receptor beta chains from one sample, sequenced in a study of blood T cell repertoires in COVID-19. Some clones are missing from TCRdb's copy, which holds only in-frame ones; the method was immunoSEQ multiplex PCR. The profile shows under 400,000 clones, approximately 89% of them singletons. Sample: peripheral blood. These receptor sequences come from a woman under 40 with COVID-19, enrolled during active disease. Each CDR3 is given with its conserved first and last residue. The D gene is left open where the match is weak. Not all rows give a size; the values are once, few, many and, for expanded clones, a class.

>TRBJ2-1|TRBV25-1|.|.
TGTGCCAGCAGTGAAACCCGGTCCGAGAGGAATGAGCAGTTCTTC
CASSETRSERNEQFF
>TRBJ2-3|TRBV4-2|.|.
TGTGCCAGCAGCCAAGCGGGAACTTCGACTAGCACAGATACGCAGTATTTT
CASSQAGTSTSTDTQYF
>TRBJ1-5|TRBV28|.|.
TGTGCCAGCAGAGGGAGGGCGCGGCGCAATCAGCCCCAGCATTTT
CASRGRARRNQPQHF
>TRBJ2-7|TRBV2|.|.
TGTGCCAGCAGGAAGGGGGGGACCACCTACGAGCAGTACTTC
CASRKGGTTYEQYF
>TRBJ2-2|TRBV7-8|.|TRBD1
TGTGCCAGCACCCGGGACAGGGTTCTTTACACCGGGGAGCTGTTTTTT
CASTRDRVLYTGELFF
>TRBJ2-2|TRBV9|.|TRBD2
TGTGCCAGCAGCGTTACTAGCGCGGCCGGGGAGCTGTTTTTT
CASSVTSAAGELFF
>TRBJ2-3|TRBV4-1|.|.
TGCGCCAGCAGCCAAGATCAACAGGGCACAGATACGCAGTATTTT
CASSQDQQGTDTQYF
>TRBJ2-7|TRBV27|.|TRBD1
TGTGCCAGCAGTCCCGGGACAGGACCCTACGAGCAGTACTTC
CASSPGTGPYEQYF
>TRBJ1-1|TRBV15|.|.
TGTGCCACCAGCTCCTCCGCAGGGTTAGACACTGAAGCTTTCTTT
CATSSSAGLDTEAFF
>TRBJ2-1|TRBV6-5|.|TRBD1
TGTGCCAGCAGTTCCGGGACAGAGGGACACAATGAGCAGTTCTTC
CASSSGTEGHNEQFF
>TRBJ2-1|TRBV18|.|TRBD1
TGTGCCAGCTCACCAGGACAGGGGGTCCGGAATGAGCAGTTCTTC
CASSPGQGVRNEQFF
>TRBJ1-4|TRBV11-2|.|.
TGTGCCAGCAGCTTATGGTTGGAGGCAGCTGGGGGGGAAAAACTGTTTTTT
CASSLWLEAAGGEKLFF
>TRBJ2-1|TRBV6-1|.|TRBD1
TGTGCCAGCAGTGGGGAAGGCTTCAGGACAGGGGTAAATGAGCAGTTCTTC
CASSGEGFRTGVNEQFF
>TRBJ1-4|TRBV4-2|.|.
TGTGCCAGCAGCCAATTACAGGGTGAAGAAAAACTGTTTTTT
CASSQLQGEEKLFF
>TRBJ1-1|TRBV18|.|.
TGTGCCAGCTCACCACCGCCTAGAGGGCGAGCTTTCTTT
CASSPPPRGRAFF
>TRBJ1-2|TRBV4-1|.|.
TGCGCCAGCAGCCAAGTTCCAGGGGAGTCCCCCTATGGCTACACCTTC
CASSQVPGESPYGYTF
>TRBJ2-7|TRBV7-6|few|.
TGTGCCAGCAGCTTAGCGGCAGGAGGGGCCAGCGAGCAGTACTTC
CASSLAAGGASEQYF
>TRBJ1-2|TRBV27|.|.
TGTGCCAGCAGTTTGAAGGGGAACTATGGCTACACCTTC
CASSLKGNYGYTF
>TRBJ1-5|TRBV2|.|.
TGTGCCAGCTGCGGGGAGTATAGCAATCAGCCCCAGCATTTT
CASCGEYSNQPQHF
>TRBJ2-4|TRBV14|.|.
TGTGCCAGCAGCCAATCATTTAGGCAGAGGGTGGCCAAAAACATTCAGTACTTC
CASSQSFRQRVAKNIQYF
>TRBJ2-7|TRBV3-1/TRBV3-2|.|TRBD2
TGTGCCAGCAGCCAAGCGGGGGGGCATCGGTACGAGCAGTACTTC
CASSQAGGHRYEQYF
>TRBJ1-2|TRBV7-9|.|TRBD1
TGTGCCAGCAGCTACAGAGGGGACAGGGGATTTTCCTATGGCTACACCTTC
CASSYRGDRGFSYGYTF
>TRBJ1-2|TRBV13|.|.
TGTGCCAGCGGTAGTGCCAACTATGGCTACACCTTC
CASGSANYGYTF
>TRBJ1-2|TRBV19|.|TRBD1
TGTGCCAGTAGTATCTCCGGGACAGGGGTCCGTGGCTACACCTTC
CASSISGTGVRGYTF
>TRBJ1-3|TRBV5-1|.|TRBD1
TGCGCCAGCAGCAGACAGGGCGGCGGAAACACCATATATTTT
CASSRQGGGNTIYF
>TRBJ1-2|TRBV7-2|.|.
TGTGCCAGCAGCTTTCACAGGGAAGGCTACACCTTC
CASSFHREGYTF
>TRBJ2-3|TRBV19|.|TRBD1
TGTGCCAGTAGTCCCCGGGACAGGGGATGGTCAGATACGCAGTATTTT
CASSPRDRGWSDTQYF
>TRBJ1-3|TRBV2|few|TRBD1
TGTGCCGGGGGGACAGCGCAACCTGGAAACACCATATATTTT
CAGGTAQPGNTIYF
>TRBJ2-3|TRBV9|.|.
TGTGCCAGCAGCGTCCTAGCGTCGTCGGGCACAGATACGCAGTATTTT
CASSVLASSGTDTQYF
>TRBJ1-2|TRBV28|.|.
TGTGCCAGCAGTTTGGCGGCTACTAACTATGGCTACACCTTC
CASSLAATNYGYTF
>TRBJ1-4|TRBV19|.|.
TGTGCCAGTAGCCCCCCGGGTCGGCTTAGTGAAAAACTGTTTTTT
CASSPPGRLSEKLFF